Given below is one TCR beta chain in context. This sample is part of a study of blood T cell repertoires in COVID-19. Study-wide background: Researchers got acute and convalescent COVID-19 samples from the United States, Italy and Spain. In each case, the material was cDNA or gDNA derived from T cells, B-cell-depleted T cells, or PBMCs.

Authors' processing steps: For nucleated cells, counts were estimated from reference gene primer amplification. Repertoires were generated with immunoSEQ multiplex PCR, while TCRdb's copy carries only in-frame clones and drops some. From that table come the V and J calls and clone size; the DNA was used to work out D and trimming. The table includes some 400,000 clones, almost 90% detected once. This CDR3 spans 14 amino acids. Trimming took 6 bases from V and 4 from J; bases not matched to a gene: 8. CDR1 and CDR2 from the germline V gene are MDHEN and SYDVKM. This TCR was sampled from a man between 18 and 29 years old with active or convalescent COVID-19. The chain carries TRBV28 and TRBJ1-2; 7 bases line up with TRBD1. The sample comprised peripheral blood. The CDR3 DNA is TGTGCCAGCAGGCCCACAGGGGTAAGCTATGGCTACACCTTC. This codes for CASRPTGVSYGYTF.